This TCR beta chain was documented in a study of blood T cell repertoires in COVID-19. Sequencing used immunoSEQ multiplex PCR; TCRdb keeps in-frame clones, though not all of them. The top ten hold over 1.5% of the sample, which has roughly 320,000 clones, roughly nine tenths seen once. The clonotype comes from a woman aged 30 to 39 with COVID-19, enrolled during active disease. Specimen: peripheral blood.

The CDR3 sequence: CASSRQTGGNSPLHF. In nucleotides, the CDR3 is TGTGCCAGCAGCCGCCAGACAGGGGGTAATTCACCCCTCCACTTT. This rearrangement joins TRBV14 to TRBJ1-6; TRBD1 matches 9 bases. The CDR3 contains 15 residues. Per germline, CDR1 SGHDN and CDR2 FVKESK. V shed 4 bases, J shed 6 bases, and the junction held 4 bases outside the gene matches.